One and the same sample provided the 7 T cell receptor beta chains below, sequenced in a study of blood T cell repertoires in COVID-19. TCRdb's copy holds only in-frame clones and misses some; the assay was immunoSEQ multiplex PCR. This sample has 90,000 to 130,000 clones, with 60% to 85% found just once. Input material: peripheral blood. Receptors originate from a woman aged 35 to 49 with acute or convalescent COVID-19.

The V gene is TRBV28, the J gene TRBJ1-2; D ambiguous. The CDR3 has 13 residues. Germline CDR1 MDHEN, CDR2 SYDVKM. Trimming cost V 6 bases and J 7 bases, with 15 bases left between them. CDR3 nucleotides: TGTGCCAGCAGCCCCGGGAACGTCGGTGGCTACACCTTC. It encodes CASSPGNVGGYTF.

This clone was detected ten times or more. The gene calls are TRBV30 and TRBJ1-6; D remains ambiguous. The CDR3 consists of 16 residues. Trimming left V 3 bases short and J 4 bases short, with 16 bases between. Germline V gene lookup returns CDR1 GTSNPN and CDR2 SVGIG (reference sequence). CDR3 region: CAWRGGSGSYNSPLHF. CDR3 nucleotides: TGTGCCTGGAGAGGTGGATCGGGGTCGTATAATTCACCCCTCCACTTT. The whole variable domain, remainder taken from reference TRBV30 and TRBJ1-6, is SQTIHQWPATLVQPVGSPLSLECTVEGTSNPNLYWYRQAAGRGLQLLFYSVGIGQISSEVPQNLSASRPQDRQFILSSKKLLLSDSGFYLCAWRGGSGSYNSPLHFGNGTRLTVT.

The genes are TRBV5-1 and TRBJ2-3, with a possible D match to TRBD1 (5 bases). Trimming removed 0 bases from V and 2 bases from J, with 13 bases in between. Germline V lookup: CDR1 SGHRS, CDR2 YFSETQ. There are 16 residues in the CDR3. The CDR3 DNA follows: TGCGCCAGCAGCTTGGGGGGCAGATCTTCCACAGATACGCAGTATTTT. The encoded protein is CASSLGGRSSTDTQYF. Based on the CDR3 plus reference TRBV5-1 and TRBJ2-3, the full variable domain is KAGVTQTPRYLIKTRGQQVTLSCSPISGHRSVSWYQQTPGQGLQFLFEYFSETQRNKGNFPGRFSGRQFSNSRSEMNVSTLELGDSALYLCASSLGGRSSTDTQYFGPGTRLTVL.

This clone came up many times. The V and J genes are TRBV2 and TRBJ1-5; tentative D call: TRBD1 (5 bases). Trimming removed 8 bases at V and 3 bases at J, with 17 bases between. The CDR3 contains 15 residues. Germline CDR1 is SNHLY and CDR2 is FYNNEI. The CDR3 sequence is CASGRQGIDNQPQHF. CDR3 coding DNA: TGTGCCAGCGGGAGGCAGGGTATAGACAATCAGCCCCAGCATTTT.

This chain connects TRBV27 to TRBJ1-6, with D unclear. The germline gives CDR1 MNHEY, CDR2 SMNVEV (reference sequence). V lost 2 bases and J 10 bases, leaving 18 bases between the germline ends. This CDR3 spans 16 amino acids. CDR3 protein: CASSLRPSEFGSPLHF. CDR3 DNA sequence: TGTGCCAGCAGTTTAAGGCCATCGGAGTTTGGGTCACCCCTCCACTTT.

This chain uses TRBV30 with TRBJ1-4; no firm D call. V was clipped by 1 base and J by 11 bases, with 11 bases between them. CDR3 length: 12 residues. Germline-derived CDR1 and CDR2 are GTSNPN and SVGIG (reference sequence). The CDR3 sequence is CAWSAGNSKLFF. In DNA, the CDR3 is TGTGCCTGGAGTGCTGGTAACAGTAAACTGTTTTTT.

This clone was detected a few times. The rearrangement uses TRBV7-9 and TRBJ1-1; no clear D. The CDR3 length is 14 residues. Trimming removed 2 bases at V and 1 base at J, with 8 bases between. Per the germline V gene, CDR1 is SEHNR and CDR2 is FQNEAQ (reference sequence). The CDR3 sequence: CASSLTGKNTEAFF. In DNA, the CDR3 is TGTGCCAGCAGCTTAACCGGGAAGAACACTGAAGCTTTCTTT.